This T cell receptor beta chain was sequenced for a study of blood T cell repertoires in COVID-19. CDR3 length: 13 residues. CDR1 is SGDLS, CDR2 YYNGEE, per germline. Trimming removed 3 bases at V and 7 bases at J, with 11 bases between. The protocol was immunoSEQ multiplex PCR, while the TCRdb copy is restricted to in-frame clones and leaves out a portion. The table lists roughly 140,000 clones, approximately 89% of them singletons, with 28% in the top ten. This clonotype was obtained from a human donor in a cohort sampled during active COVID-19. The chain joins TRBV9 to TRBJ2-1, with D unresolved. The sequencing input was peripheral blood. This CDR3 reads CASSGDYGNEQFF. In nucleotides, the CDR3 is TGTGCCAGCAGCGGAGATTACGGGAATGAGCAGTTCTTC.